The 23 T cell receptor beta chains reported below all come from one sample, sequenced in a study of shared clonotypes between healthy human individuals. Sequencing used immunoSEQ multiplex PCR; TCRdb keeps in-frame clones, though not all of them. The sample lists 1.6 million or so clones, approximately 98.5% occurring once. The material sequenced was naive CD4+ T cells sorted from blood. Subset of the sample: CD45RA+ positively selected. The receptors originated from a man aged 25 to 45 in good health.

This clone was detected once. This chain connects TRBV14 to TRBJ2-5; 8 bases fit TRBD1. V dropped 4 bases and J dropped 5; count of bases not matched to a gene: 9. The CDR3 sequence is 15 residues long. Per germline, CDR1 SGHDN and CDR2 FVKESK. The CDR3: CASSLRTGREETQYF. In DNA, the CDR3 is TGTGCCAGCAGCCTGAGGACAGGGAGAGAGGAGACCCAGTACTTC. Full variable domain (missing parts from reference TRBV14 and TRBJ2-5): EAGVTQFPSHSVIEKGQTVTLRCDPISGHDNLYWYRRVMGKEIKFLLHFVKESKQDESGMPNNRFLAERTGGTYSTLKVQPAELEDSGVYFCASSLRTGREETQYFGPGTRLLVL.

Remarks on this clone: This CDR3 is also generated by other DNA sequences in the sample. DNA of the CDR3: TGCGCCAGCAGTGAGTCGAAGGGAGTAGGAGAGACCCAGTACTTC. This encodes CASSESKGVGETQYF. V usage is TRBV10-1 and J usage is TRBJ2-5; tentatively, D is TRBD2 (5 bases). The CDR3 consists of 15 residues. Germline CDR1 WNHNN, CDR2 SYGVQD (reference sequence). V dropped 0 bases and J dropped 4 bases, with 12 bases sitting between them.

V is TRBV30 and J is TRBJ2-1; 9 bases line up with TRBD2. The CDR3 consists of 18 residues. Germline assignment: CDR1 GTSNPN and CDR2 SVGIG (reference sequence). Trimming removed 2 bases from V and 0 bases from J; junction bases left unmatched: 11. The CDR3 DNA reads as TGTGCCTGGAGTCGGCTAGCGGGGCACACCCCCTCCTACAATGAGCAGTTCTTC. Its translation is CAWSRLAGHTPSYNEQFF.

The CDR3 DNA reads TGTGCCAGCGGATCCGACAGGGGAGAACAGCCCCAGCATTTT. The encoded protein is CASGSDRGEQPQHF. V is TRBV2 and J is TRBJ1-5; 8 bases match TRBD1. Germline lookup yields CDR1 SNHLY and CDR2 FYNNEI. This CDR3 is 14 amino acids long. V gave up 8 bases and J gave up 7 bases; unmatched junction bases: 10.

V is TRBV6-1 and J is TRBJ1-5, with D possibly being TRBD1 (5 bases). The CDR3 spans 15 residues. CDR1 MNHNS and CDR2 SASEGT come from the germline V gene. The V end was cut by 4 bases, the J end by 5 bases, with 15 bases between. CDR3 DNA: TGTGCCAGCAGTGTTCTTCAGGGACGTGATCAGCCCCAGCATTTT. Translation: CASSVLQGRDQPQHF.

This clone was seen only once. The CDR3 reads CASSRYTSTGPNQPQHF. The CDR3 nucleotides are TGTGCCAGCAGCCGATACACTTCTACCGGACCAAATCAGCCCCAGCATTTT. The V and J genes are TRBV7-8 and TRBJ1-5; no definite D call. The CDR3 totals 17 residues. Germline-derived CDR1 and CDR2 are SGHVS and FQNEAQ. Trimming shortened V by 5 bases and J by 4 bases, and 21 bases separated the two germline ends.

On this clone: One end of the junction is discordant with germline, which a read error may explain. J is TRBJ2-2 and V is TRBV7-7; D might be TRBD1 (5 bases). The germline CDR1 and CDR2 sequences are SSHAT and FNYEAQ (reference sequence). This CDR3 has 14 amino acids. CDR3 loop: CASSPGRGTGELFF. The CDR3 DNA is TGTGCTAGCAGTCCCGGAAGGGGTACCGGGGAGCTGTTTTTT.

This chain joins TRBV12-5 and TRBJ2-5; no clear D. The ends were cut back, 8 bases at V and 7 bases at J, with 17 bases in the middle. The CDR3 totals 13 residues. Germline V CDR1 and CDR2: LGHNT, FRNRAP. Here the CDR3 DNA reads TGTGCTAGTCAACGGGCCTACAGTACGACCCAGTACTTC. It yields the protein CASQRAYSTTQYF.

V gene TRBV5-5 combines with J gene TRBJ1-1; D gene uncertain. Trimming took off 0 bases at V and 2 bases at J, with 20 bases between the two ends. Per the germline V gene, CDR1 is SGHKS and CDR2 is YYEKEE (reference sequence). The CDR3 has 18 residues. CDR3 protein: CASSLVLGRRVLNTEAFF. CDR3 DNA sequence: TGTGCCAGCAGCTTGGTTCTTGGCAGGAGAGTCCTAAACACTGAAGCTTTCTTT.

The rearrangement links TRBV5-4 to TRBJ2-7; 8 bases align to TRBD2. Germline CDR1 is SGHNT and CDR2 is YYREEE (reference sequence). The CDR3 covers 16 residues. V gave up 0 bases and J gave up 5 bases; unmatched junction bases: 10. The CDR3 DNA is TGTGCCAGCAGCTTGGGGAAGAGCGGGAGAACTAACGAGCAGTACTTC. Protein product: CASSLGKSGRTNEQYF.

V is TRBV18 and J is TRBJ1-5; 8 bases match TRBD1. Germline V gene sequence: CDR1 KGHSH, CDR2 LQKENI. J lost 5 bases, V lost 2 bases, and 23 bases had no gene match. There are 21 residues in the CDR3. Here the CDR3 reads CASSPISVLRTGSGSHQPQHF. CDR3 DNA: TGTGCCAGCTCACCAATTTCGGTACTTCGGACAGGGAGCGGGAGTCATCAGCCCCAGCATTTT.

This clone occurred once. The chain combines TRBV7-8 with TRBJ1-1; possible D gene TRBD1, 6 bases. This CDR3 comprises 15 residues. The ends were cut back, 4 bases at V and 1 base at J, with 13 bases in the middle. The germline gives CDR1 SGHVS, CDR2 FQNEAQ. The CDR3 loop reads CASSYKQGPNTEAFF. CDR3 nucleotide sequence: TGTGCCAGCAGCTATAAACAGGGCCCGAACACTGAAGCTTTCTTT. The variable domain in full, completed from reference TRBV7-8 and TRBJ1-1, reads GAGVSQSPRYKVAKRGQDVALRCDPISGHVSLFWYQQALGQGPEFLTYFQNEAQLDKSGLPSDRFFAERPEGSVSTLKIQRTQQEDSAVYLCASSYKQGPNTEAFFGQGTRLTVV.

On this clone itself: This sample includes further DNA sequences coding for the same CDR3. V and J are TRBV5-1 and TRBJ2-3; 7 bases fit TRBD2. CDR3 length: 15 amino acids. Germline CDR1 is SGHRS and CDR2 is YFSETQ. V shed 7 bases, J shed 0 bases, and the junction held 8 bases outside the gene matches. For the CDR3, the DNA is TGCGCCAGCTCCCTAAAGCGGGGTAGCACAGATACGCAGTATTTT. Translated, it gives CASSLKRGSTDTQYF.

The chain employs TRBV25-1 and TRBJ2-7; D tentatively reads TRBD1 or TRBD2 (5 bases each). This CDR3 comprises 12 residues. Germline CDR1 is MGHDK and CDR2 is SYGVNS. The V and J ends lost 8 bases and 5 bases respectively, with 13 bases between them. CDR3 nucleotides: TGTGCCAGCTCGGACGAGGGGCACGAGCAGTACTTC. Its protein is CASSDEGHEQYF.

The rearrangement links TRBV9 to TRBJ2-2; TRBD2 matches 10 bases. Trimming cost V 3 bases and J 7 bases; bases outside gene matches: 6. This CDR3 contains 15 residues. Germline V gene lookup returns CDR1 SGDLS and CDR2 YYNGEE. The CDR3 bases are TGTGCCAGCAGCGCCCTAGCGGGAGAAATCGGGGAGCTGTTTTTT. Protein sequence: CASSALAGEIGELFF.

With regard to this clone: The same CDR3 is also encoded by other DNA sequences in this sample. The chain carries TRBV2 and TRBJ2-6; perhaps TRBD2 as D (5 bases). CDR3 size: 14 residues. Germline V gene lookup returns CDR1 SNHLY and CDR2 FYNNEI. The V end was cut by 4 bases, the J end by 1 base, with 5 bases between. The CDR3 nucleotides read TGTGCCAGCAGTGGGGAGTCTGGGGCCAACGTCCTGACTTTC. This encodes CASSGESGANVLTF.

V and J are TRBV10-2 and TRBJ2-7; possibly TRBD1 for D (6 bases). CDR1 and CDR2 (germline): WSHSY, SAAADI. The V gene lost 6 bases and the J gene lost 3 bases, with 18 bases spanning the gap. The CDR3 spans 15 residues. CDR3 DNA sequence: TGCGCCAGCAGCGAACAGGGAGCCGGACACTACGAGCAGTACTTC. Protein: CASSEQGAGHYEQYF.

V and J are TRBV5-1 and TRBJ2-5; D is uncertain. The CDR3 spans 14 residues. The ends were cut back, 1 base at V and 1 base at J, with 8 bases in the middle. Germline assignment: CDR1 SGHRS and CDR2 YFSETQ. The CDR3 loop is CASSLSSPQETQYF. CDR3 nucleotides: TGCGCCAGCAGCTTGTCGTCTCCCCAAGAGACCCAGTACTTC.

Notes on this clone: This sample includes further DNA sequences coding for the same CDR3. The V and J genes are TRBV18 and TRBJ1-5, with D hard to call. The CDR3 contains 13 residues. Germline V gives CDR1 KGHSH, CDR2 LQKENI. V was cut by 2 bases and J by 2 bases, with 4 bases left in between. CDR3 sequence: CASSPEGNQPQHF. The CDR3 DNA sequence: TGTGCCAGCTCACCAGAGGGCAATCAGCCCCAGCATTTT.

The chain joins TRBV18 to TRBJ2-2; 9 bases agree with TRBD1. The CDR3 has 15 residues. Germline V lookup: CDR1 KGHSH, CDR2 LQKENI. V shed 2 bases and J 7 bases; nucleotides not matched to a gene: 5. The CDR3 bases are TGTGCCAGCTCACCAACAGGGACAGGGAGCGGGGAGCTGTTTTTT. This sequence encodes CASSPTGTGSGELFF. Complete variable domain (other parts from reference TRBV18 and TRBJ2-2): NAGVMQNPRHLVRRRGQEARLRCSPMKGHSHVYWYRQLPEEGLKFMVYLQKENIIDESGMPKERFSAEFPKEGPSILRIQQVVRGDSAAYFCASSPTGTGSGELFFGEGSRLTVL.

The chain has TRBV18 and TRBJ2-5, with D hard to call. V lost 6 bases to trimming and J lost 5 bases, with 13 bases between them. The CDR3 has 13 residues. CDR1 and CDR2 from the germline V gene are KGHSH and LQKENI. The DNA for the CDR3 is TGTGCCAGCTCCCCTACGGTCCGGGAGACCCAGTACTTC. It encodes CASSPTVRETQYF.

V is TRBV28 and J is TRBJ2-7; TRBD2 matches at 10 bases. V was clipped by 5 bases and J by 6 bases; unmatched bases: 7. The CDR3 is 14 residues long. Looked up from germline, CDR1 is MDHEN and CDR2 is SYDVKM. CDR3 region: CASSPVLAGAEQYF. As DNA, the CDR3 is TGTGCCAGCAGTCCCGTTCTAGCGGGAGCCGAGCAGTACTTC.

The rearrangement uses TRBV29-1 and TRBJ2-7, with a tentative D call TRBD1 (5 bases). CDR1 is SQVTM, CDR2 ANQGSEA, per germline. The CDR3 totals 14 residues. Trimming took 7 bases from V and 1 from J, leaving 17 bases between them. CDR3 nucleotides: TGCAGCGCTCGCCCCACAGGTCCATCCTACGAGCAGTACTTC. Protein: CSARPTGPSYEQYF.